This T cell receptor beta chain derives from a study of regulatory T cells in long-lasting Graves disease. Background on the study: New Graves' disease cases had less than 3 months of antithyroid drugs.

Study findings and constraints: Newly diagnosed Graves' patients had higher TCR diversity than persistent ones.

The length of the CDR3 is 12 residues. The ends lost 5 bases at V and 13 bases at J; junction bases unmatched: 10. Germline V lookup: CDR1 SGDLS, CDR2 YYNGEE. For this clonotype: Its antigen remains unknown. A single base separates this from a much larger clone, so it may be a read error.

Sample time point: newly diagnosed GD, antithyroid drugs for less than 3 months. The TCR library used RNA extracted from PBMCs. Patients all came to the study from an endocrinology department in Xi'an, China. Building the TCR beta libraries relied on iRepertoire HTBI primers, and CDR3 regions underwent Arm-PCR. Using its own MiXCR run on the multiplex PCR reads, TCRdb lists one record per CDR3 protein. The profile shows over 200,000 distinct CDR3 sequences, 15% to 20% of them singletons. The starting material was peripheral blood mononuclear cells (PBMCs), obtained at new diagnosis, from a patient treated with antithyroid drugs. This clonotype was sampled from a female donor with Graves disease. The chain joins TRBV9 to TRBJ1-2, with 8 bases identical to TRBD1. The CDR3 loop reads CASSLGQEAVTF. DNA for the CDR3: TGTGCCAGCAGTTTGGGACAGGAGGCTGTCACCTTC.